The present T cell receptor (beta chain) was sequenced within a study of blood T cell repertoires in COVID-19. Across the study: Some COVID-19 samples were acute and others convalescent; all came from the United States, Italy and Spain.

Measured with immunoSEQ multiplex PCR; TCRdb has only the in-frame clones, and not every one. The sample has roughly 80,000 clones, roughly 87% seen once. Trimming cost V 6 bases and J 12 bases, with 21 bases left between them. CDR1 SNHLY and CDR2 FYNNEI come from the germline V gene. The CDR3 consists of 14 residues. The sequenced sample consisted of peripheral blood. The chain is built from TRBV2 and TRBJ2-1; perhaps TRBD2 as D (6 bases). The TCR sequence derives from a woman older than 75 with active or convalescent COVID-19. The CDR3 bases are TGTGCCAGCAGCTACCTGGAGGGAGGTAGGGGGCAGTTCTTC. This translates into CASSYLEGGRGQFF.